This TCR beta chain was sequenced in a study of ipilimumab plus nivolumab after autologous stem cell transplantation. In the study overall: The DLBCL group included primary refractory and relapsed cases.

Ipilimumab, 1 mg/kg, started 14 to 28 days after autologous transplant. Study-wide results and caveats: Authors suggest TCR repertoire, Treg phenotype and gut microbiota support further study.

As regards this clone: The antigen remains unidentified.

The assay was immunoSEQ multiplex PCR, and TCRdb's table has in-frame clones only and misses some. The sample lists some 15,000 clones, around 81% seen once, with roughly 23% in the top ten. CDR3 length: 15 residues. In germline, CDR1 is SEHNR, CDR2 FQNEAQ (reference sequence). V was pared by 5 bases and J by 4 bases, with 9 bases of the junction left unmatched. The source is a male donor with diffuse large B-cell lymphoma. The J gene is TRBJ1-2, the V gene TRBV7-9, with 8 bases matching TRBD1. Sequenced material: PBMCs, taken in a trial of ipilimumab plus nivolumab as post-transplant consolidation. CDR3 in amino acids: CASSPGQDERYGYTF. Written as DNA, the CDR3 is TGTGCCAGCAGCCCGGGACAGGACGAGCGCTATGGCTACACCTTC.